The clone carrying this T cell receptor beta chain has just one count. Its specificity is unknown. Sorted-subset replicate PCR reactions contained approximately 190 ng DNA, corresponding to 29,000 or so T cell genomes. Assay used: immunoSEQ multiplex PCR; TCRdb lists only in-frame clones, some missing. The sample has some 2,100,000 clones, nearly 97% seen once; the top ten hold around 0.13%. The sample belongs to a study of shared clonotypes between healthy human individuals. Study findings and constraints: Memory subsets generally showed smaller estimated richness than naive subsets did. A limitation of the genetic and exposure-history diversity represented arose from few donors. The sharing of 4% to 5.5% of naive CD4 clonotypes was seen across a handful of donors.

The CDR3 spans 14 residues. Looked up from germline, CDR1 is SGHDN and CDR2 is FVKESK. With 4 bases clipped from V and 5 bases from J, the junction kept 8 bases outside the gene matches. Sequenced sample: naive CD4+ T cells sorted from blood. Subset given: CD45RA+ positively selected. The chain recombines TRBV14 with TRBJ2-7; 7 bases are shared with TRBD1. The TCR originated in a man between 18 and 35 years old in good health. The CDR3: CASSRLTGTHEQYF. The CDR3 nucleotides are TGTGCCAGCAGCCGCCTGACAGGGACCCACGAGCAGTACTTC.